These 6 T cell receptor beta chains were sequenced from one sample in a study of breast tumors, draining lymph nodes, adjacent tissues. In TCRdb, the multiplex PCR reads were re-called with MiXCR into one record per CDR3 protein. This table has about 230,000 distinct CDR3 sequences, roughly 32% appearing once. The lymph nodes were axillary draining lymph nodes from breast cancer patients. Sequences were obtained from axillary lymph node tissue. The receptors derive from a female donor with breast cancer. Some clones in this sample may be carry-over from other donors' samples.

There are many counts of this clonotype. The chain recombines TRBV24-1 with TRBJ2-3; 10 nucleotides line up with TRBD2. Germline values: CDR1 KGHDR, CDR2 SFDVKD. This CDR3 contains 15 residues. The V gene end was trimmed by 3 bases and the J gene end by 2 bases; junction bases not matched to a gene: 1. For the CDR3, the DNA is TGTGCCACCAGTGATAGCGGGGGGGACACAGATACGCAGTATTTT. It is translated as CATSDSGGDTDTQYF.

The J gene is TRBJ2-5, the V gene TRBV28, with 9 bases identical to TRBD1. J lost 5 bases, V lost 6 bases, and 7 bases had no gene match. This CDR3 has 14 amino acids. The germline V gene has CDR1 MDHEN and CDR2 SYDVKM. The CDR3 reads CASRGTGQWETQYF. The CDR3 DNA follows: TGTGCCAGCAGAGGGACAGGGCAATGGGAGACCCAGTACTTC.

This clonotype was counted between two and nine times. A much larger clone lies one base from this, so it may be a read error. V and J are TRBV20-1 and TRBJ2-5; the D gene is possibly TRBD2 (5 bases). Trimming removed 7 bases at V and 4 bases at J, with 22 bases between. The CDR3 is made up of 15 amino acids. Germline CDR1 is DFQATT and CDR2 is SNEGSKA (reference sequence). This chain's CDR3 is CSGSPGKGHPETQYF. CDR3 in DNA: TGCAGTGGGAGCCCGGGAAAGGGCCACCCAGAGACCCAGTACTTC.

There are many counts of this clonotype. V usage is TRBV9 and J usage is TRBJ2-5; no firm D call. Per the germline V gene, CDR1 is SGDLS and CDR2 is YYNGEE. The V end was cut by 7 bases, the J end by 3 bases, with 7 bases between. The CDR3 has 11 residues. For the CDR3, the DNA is TGTGCCAGCGCCTTGGAAGAGACCCAGTACTTC. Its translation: CASALEETQYF.

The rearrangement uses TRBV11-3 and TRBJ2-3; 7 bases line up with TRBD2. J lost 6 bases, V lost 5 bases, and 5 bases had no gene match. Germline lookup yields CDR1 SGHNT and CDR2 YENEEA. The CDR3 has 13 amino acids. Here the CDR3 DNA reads TGTGCCAGCAGCCCCCGGCGGGAGGATACGCAGTATTTT. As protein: CASSPRREDTQYF.

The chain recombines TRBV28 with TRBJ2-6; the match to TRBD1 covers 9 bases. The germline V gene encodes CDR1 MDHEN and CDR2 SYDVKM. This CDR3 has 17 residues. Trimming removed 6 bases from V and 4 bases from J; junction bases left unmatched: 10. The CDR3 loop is CASSRQGGADGANVLTF. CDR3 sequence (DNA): TGTGCCAGCAGCCGACAGGGGGGCGCGGACGGGGCCAACGTCCTGACTTTC.